This T cell receptor beta chain was sequenced for a study of blood T cell repertoires in COVID-19. About the research overall: The origin of the acute and convalescent COVID-19 samples was the United States, Italy and Spain. The cDNA or gDNA used as material had been derived from T cells, B-cell-depleted T cells, or PBMCs.

The V and J ends lost 5 bases and 1 base respectively, with 11 bases between them. Germline V gene data show CDR1 as KGHSH and CDR2 as LQKENI. CDR3 length: 15 residues. In the original analysis: Estimation of nucleated cell counts was performed using reference gene primer amplification. TCRdb's table, derived via immunoSEQ multiplex PCR, lists solely in-frame clones and lacks some. D and trimming were read from the DNA, whereas the V and J calls and clone size are those reported in that table. Of about 300,000 clones in the sample, about four fifths were seen once. Sample: peripheral blood. J is TRBJ2-2 and V is TRBV18; a possible D gene is TRBD1 (6 bases). The receptor was isolated from a woman in her fifties or sixties who had recovered from COVID-19. For the CDR3, the DNA is TGTGCCAGCTCAACTCAGACAGGGAACACCGGGGAGCTGTTTTTT. Encoded protein: CASSTQTGNTGELFF.